This TCR beta chain was obtained from a study of T cells in Graves' hyperthyroidism and ophthalmopathy. Diagnosing involved the use of clinical symptoms, serum thyroxine and TRAb, thyroid ultrasound and orbital computed tomography. The authors took PBMCs from 9.5 to 10 ml fresh peripheral blood. Details on this clonotype: Its antigen is undetermined.

In germline, CDR1 is SNHLY, CDR2 FYNNEI. Trimming took off 4 bases at V and 8 bases at J, with 9 bases between the two ends. CDR3 length: 12 amino acids. Amplification of TCR beta CDR3 regions used RNA as the template. The HTBI primer set served for first-round RT-PCR of the TCR CDR3. TCRdb used MiXCR to reprocess the multiplex PCR reads, holding one entry per CDR3 protein. The repertoire holds hundreds of thousands of distinct CDR3 sequences, with more than 15% as singletons. Points from the study as a whole: A model using 13 V-J features told ophthalmopathy apart from stable hyperthyroidism.

What was sequenced was blood. The V call is TRBV2, the J call TRBJ2-1, with D perhaps TRBD1 (5 bases). This receptor was identified in a woman in her thirties or forties with Graves' ophthalmopathy. The CDR3 region is CASSAYRYEQFF. CDR3 DNA sequence: TGTGCCAGCAGTGCCTACAGGTATGAGCAGTTCTTC.